The present T cell receptor (beta chain) was sequenced within a study of regulatory T cells in long-lasting Graves disease. Study information: With positive TSH receptor antibodies and over 5 years of antithyroid drugs, Graves' disease was considered persistent. Overall study findings and caveats: Thyroid tissue was not sampled; only peripheral blood was.

The V gene lost 5 bases and the J gene lost 6 bases, with 11 bases spanning the gap. The CDR3 has 13 amino acids. Germline CDR1 KGHSH, CDR2 LQKENI. As to this clonotype: The antigen remains unidentified.

Time point defined: persistent/refractory GD, antithyroid drugs over 5 years with positive TRAb. From PBMCs, RNA was extracted and then used to make the TCR library. Blood from the periphery, around 9 milliliters in all, was drawn into EDTA tubes. CDR3 regions were amplified by Arm-PCR using iRepertoire HTBI primers to build TCR beta libraries. How the authors handled the data: Looking across samples, the authors found 55 to 80 TRBV and 14 TRBJ segments. TCRdb analysed the multiplex PCR reads with MiXCR anew, one entry per CDR3 protein. These V and J calls rely on TCRdb rather than the paper's analysis. The sample records hundreds of thousands of distinct CDR3 sequences, around 20% being singletons.

This sequence was found in a female donor with Graves disease. Source: peripheral blood mononuclear cells (PBMCs), taken when the disease was refractory, from a patient treated with antithyroid drugs. V and J are TRBV18 and TRBJ1-5; D is uncertain. The CDR3 protein is CASSGSKSQPQHF. The CDR3 DNA follows: TGTGCCAGCTCAGGGAGCAAGAGTCAGCCCCAGCATTTT.